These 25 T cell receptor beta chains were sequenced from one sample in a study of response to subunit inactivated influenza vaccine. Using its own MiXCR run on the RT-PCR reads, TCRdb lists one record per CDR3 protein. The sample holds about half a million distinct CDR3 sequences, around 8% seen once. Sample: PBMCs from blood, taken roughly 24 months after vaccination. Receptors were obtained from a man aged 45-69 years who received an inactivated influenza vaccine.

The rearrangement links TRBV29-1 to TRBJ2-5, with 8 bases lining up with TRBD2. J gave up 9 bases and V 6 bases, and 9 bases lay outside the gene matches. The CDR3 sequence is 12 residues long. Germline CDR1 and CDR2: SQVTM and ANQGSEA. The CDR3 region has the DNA TGCAGCGTAGCCGGGAGGGACCAGGCCCAGTACTTC. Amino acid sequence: CSVAGRDQAQYF.

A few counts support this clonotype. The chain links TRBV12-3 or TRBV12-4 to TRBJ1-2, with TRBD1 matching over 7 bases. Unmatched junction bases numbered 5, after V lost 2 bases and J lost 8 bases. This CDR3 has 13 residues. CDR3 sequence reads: CASSLMRGQGYTF. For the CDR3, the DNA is TGTGCCAGCAGTTTAATGAGGGGGCAGGGCTACACCTTC.

The CDR3 DNA sequence: TGTGCCAGCAGCCAAGAAGGGCAGGCGAAAGACTACGAGCAGTACTTC. This gives the protein CASSQEGQAKDYEQYF. V usage is TRBV4-2 and J usage is TRBJ2-7; no definite D call. Trimming cost V 0 bases and J 3 bases, with 15 bases left between them. Germline V lookup: CDR1 LGHNA, CDR2 YNFKEQ. CDR3 length equals 16 residues.

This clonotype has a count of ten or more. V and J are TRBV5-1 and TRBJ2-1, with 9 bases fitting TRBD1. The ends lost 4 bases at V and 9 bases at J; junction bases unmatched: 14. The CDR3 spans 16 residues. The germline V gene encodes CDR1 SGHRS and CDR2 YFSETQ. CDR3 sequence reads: CASSRSPGQGQFEQFF. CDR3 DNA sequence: TGCGCCAGCAGCAGATCCCCGGGACAGGGTCAATTTGAGCAGTTCTTC.

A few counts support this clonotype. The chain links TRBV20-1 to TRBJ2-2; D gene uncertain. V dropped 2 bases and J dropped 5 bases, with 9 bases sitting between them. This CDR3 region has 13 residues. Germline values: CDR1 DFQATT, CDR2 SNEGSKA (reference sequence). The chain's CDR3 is CSARRPVTGELFF. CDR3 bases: TGCAGTGCTAGAAGGCCCGTGACCGGGGAGCTGTTTTTT.

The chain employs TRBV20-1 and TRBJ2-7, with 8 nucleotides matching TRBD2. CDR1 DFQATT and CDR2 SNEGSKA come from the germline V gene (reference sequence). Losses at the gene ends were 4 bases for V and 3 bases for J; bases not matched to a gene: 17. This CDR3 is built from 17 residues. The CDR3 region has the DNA TGCAGTGCTATGCTGGCCAATCGATCAGCGGGAGTCTACGAGCAGTACTTC. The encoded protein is CSAMLANRSAGVYEQYF.

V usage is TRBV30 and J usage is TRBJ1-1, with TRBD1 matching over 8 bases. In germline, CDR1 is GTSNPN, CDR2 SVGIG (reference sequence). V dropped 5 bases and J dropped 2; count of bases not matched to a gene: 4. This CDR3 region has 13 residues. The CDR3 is CAWDRGLNTEAFF. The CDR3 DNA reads TGTGCCTGGGACAGGGGACTTAACACTGAAGCTTTCTTT.

CDR3 bases: TGCAGTGCTAGTGGCACCGGGACTGCAACCTACAATGAGCAGTTCTTC. Protein product: CSASGTGTATYNEQFF. This sequence joins TRBV20-1 and TRBJ2-1, with a possible D match to TRBD2 (6 bases). In germline, CDR1 is DFQATT, CDR2 SNEGSKA (reference sequence). CDR3 length: 16 residues. V was shortened by 3 bases and J by 2 bases, with 17 bases between the two germline ends.

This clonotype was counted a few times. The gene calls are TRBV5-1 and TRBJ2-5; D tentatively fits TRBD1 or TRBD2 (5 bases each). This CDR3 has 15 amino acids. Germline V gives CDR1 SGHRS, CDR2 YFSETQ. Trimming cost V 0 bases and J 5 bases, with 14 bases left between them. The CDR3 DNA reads TGCGCCAGCAGCTTGGGAGGGGCTGCGGAGGAGACCCAGTACTTC. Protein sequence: CASSLGGAAEETQYF.

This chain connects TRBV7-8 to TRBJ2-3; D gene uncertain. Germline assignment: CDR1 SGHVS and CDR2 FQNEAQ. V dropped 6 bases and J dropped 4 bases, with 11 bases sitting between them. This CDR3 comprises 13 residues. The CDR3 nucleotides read TGTGCCAGCAGATCGCACAAGGCAGATACGCAGTATTTT. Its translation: CASRSHKADTQYF. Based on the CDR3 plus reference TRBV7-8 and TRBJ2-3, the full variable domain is GAGVSQSPRYKVAKRGQDVALRCDPISGHVSLFWYQQALGQGPEFLTYFQNEAQLDKSGLPSDRFFAERPEGSVSTLKIQRTQQEDSAVYLCASRSHKADTQYFGPGTRLTVL.

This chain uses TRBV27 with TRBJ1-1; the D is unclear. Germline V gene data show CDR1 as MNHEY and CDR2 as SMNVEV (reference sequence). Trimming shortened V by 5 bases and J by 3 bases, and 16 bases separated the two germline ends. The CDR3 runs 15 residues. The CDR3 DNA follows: TGTGCCAGCAGTAGGTCGGCGCGGTGGGACACTGAAGCTTTCTTT. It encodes CASSRSARWDTEAFF.

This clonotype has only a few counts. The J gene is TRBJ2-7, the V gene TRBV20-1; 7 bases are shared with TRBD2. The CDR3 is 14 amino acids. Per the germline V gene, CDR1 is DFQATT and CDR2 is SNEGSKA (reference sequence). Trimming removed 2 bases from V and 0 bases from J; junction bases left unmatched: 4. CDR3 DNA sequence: TGCAGTGCTAGAAGGCTAGCGGTCTCCTACGAGCAGTACTTC. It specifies CSARRLAVSYEQYF.

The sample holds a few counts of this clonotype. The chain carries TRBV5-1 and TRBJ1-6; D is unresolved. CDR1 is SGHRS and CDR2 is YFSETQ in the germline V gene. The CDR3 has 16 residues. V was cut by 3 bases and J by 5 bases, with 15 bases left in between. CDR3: CASSSLGRRDNSPLHF. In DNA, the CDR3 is TGCGCCAGCAGCTCCCTCGGGCGTCGGGATAATTCACCCCTCCACTTT.

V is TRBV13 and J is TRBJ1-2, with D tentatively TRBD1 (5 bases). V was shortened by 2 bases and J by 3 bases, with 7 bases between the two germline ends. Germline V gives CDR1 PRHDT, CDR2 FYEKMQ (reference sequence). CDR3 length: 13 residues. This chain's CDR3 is CASSLKQDYGYTF. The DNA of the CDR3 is TGTGCCAGCAGCTTAAAACAGGACTATGGCTACACCTTC.

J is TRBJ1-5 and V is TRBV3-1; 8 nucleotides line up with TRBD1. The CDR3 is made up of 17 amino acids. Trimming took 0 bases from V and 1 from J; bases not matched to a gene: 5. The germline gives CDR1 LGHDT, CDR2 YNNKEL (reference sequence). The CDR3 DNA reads TGTGCCAGCAGCCAAGACCCGACAGGGGACAGCAATCAGCCCCAGCATTTT. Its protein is CASSQDPTGDSNQPQHF.

The CDR3 reads CASSLTSGRAHEQYF. The CDR3 DNA is TGTGCCAGCAGTTTGACTAGCGGGAGGGCGCACGAGCAGTACTTC. V and J are TRBV3-1 and TRBJ2-7, with 14 bases that match TRBD2. J lost 5 bases, V lost 6 bases, and 6 bases had no gene match. This CDR3 has 15 residues. CDR1 and CDR2 (germline): LGHDT, YNNKEL (reference sequence).

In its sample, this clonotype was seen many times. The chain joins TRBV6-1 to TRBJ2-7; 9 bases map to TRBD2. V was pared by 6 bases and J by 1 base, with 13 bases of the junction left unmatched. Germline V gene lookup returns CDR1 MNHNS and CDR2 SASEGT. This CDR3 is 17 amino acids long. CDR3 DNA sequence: TGTGCCAGCAGGGCCGTAGGTAGCGGGAGTGGGTCCTACGAGCAGTACTTC. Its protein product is CASRAVGSGSGSYEQYF.

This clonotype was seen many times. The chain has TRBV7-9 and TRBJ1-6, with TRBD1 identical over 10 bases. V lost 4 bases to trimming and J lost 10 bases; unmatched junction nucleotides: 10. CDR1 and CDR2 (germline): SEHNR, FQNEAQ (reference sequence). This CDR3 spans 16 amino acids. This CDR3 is CASSSERTGGGSPLHF. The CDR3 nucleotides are TGTGCCAGCAGCTCAGAACGGACAGGGGGTGGGTCACCCCTCCACTTT. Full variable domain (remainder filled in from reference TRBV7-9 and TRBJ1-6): DTGVSQNPRHKITKRGQNVTFRCDPISEHNRLYWYRQTLGQGPEFLTYFQNEAQLEKSRLLSDRFSAERPKGSFSTLEIQRTEQGDSAMYLCASSSERTGGGSPLHFGNGTRLTVT.

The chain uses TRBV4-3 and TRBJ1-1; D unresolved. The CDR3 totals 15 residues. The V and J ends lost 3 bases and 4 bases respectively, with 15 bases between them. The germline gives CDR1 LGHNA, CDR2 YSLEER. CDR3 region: CASSQVERGGTEAFF. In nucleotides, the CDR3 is TGCGCCAGCAGCCAGGTGGAGCGAGGAGGCACTGAAGCTTTCTTT.

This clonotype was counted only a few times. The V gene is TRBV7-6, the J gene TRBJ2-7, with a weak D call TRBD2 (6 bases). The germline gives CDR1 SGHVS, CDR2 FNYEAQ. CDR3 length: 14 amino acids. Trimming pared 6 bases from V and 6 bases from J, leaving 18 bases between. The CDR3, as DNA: TGTGCCAGCAGAGCCGGCGAGGGGACTGGCGAGCAGTACTTC. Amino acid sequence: CASRAGEGTGEQYF.

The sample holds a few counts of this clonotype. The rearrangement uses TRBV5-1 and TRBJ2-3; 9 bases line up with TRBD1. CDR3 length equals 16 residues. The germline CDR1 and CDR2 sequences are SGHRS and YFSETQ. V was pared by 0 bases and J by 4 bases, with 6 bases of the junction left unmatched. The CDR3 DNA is TGCGCCAGCAGCTTGGGACCGGGACAGGGTGCAGATACGCAGTATTTT. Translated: CASSLGPGQGADTQYF.

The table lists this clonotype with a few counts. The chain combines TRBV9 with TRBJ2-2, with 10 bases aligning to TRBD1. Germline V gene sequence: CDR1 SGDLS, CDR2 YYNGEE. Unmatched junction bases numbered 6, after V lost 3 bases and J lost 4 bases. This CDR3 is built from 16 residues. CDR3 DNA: TGTGCCAGCAGCGCCCCCAGGGACAGGGGCACCGGGGAGCTGTTTTTT. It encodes CASSAPRDRGTGELFF. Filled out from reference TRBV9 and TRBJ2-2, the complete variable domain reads DSGVTQTPKHLITATGQRVTLRCSPRSGDLSVYWYQQSLDQGLQFLIQYYNGEERAKGNILERFSAQQFPDLHSELNLSSLELGDSALYFCASSAPRDRGTGELFFGEGSRLTVL.

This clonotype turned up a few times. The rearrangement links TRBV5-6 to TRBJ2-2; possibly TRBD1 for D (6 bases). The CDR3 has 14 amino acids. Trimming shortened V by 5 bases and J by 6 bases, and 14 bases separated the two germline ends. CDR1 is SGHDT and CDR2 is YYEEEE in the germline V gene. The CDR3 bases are TGTGCCAGCAGTCGACAGGTGTTTCCCGGGGAGCTGTTTTTT. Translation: CASSRQVFPGELFF. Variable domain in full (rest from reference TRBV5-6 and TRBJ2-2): DAGVTQSPTHLIKTRGQQVTLRCSPKSGHDTVSWYQQALGQGPQFIFQYYEEEERQRGNFPDRFSGHQFPNYSSELNVNALLLGDSALYLCASSRQVFPGELFFGEGSRLTVL.

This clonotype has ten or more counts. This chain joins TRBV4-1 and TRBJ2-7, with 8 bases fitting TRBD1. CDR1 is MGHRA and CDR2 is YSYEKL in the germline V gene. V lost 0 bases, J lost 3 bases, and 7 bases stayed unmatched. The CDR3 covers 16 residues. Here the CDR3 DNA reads TGCGCCAGCAGCCAAGATTCGAACGACAGGGGCTACGAGCAGTACTTC. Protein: CASSQDSNDRGYEQYF.

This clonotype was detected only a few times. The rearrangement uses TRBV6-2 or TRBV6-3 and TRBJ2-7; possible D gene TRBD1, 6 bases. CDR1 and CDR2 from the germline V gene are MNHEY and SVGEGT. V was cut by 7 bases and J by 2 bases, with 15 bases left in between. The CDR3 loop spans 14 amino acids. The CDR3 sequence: CASIRDTATYEQYF. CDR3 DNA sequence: TGTGCCAGCATCCGGGACACCGCAACCTACGAGCAGTACTTC.